The 5 T cell receptor beta chains below were found in one sample sequenced in a study of T cell responses to AZD1222 COVID-19 vaccine. Profiling relied on immunoSEQ multiplex PCR, and the TCRdb table lists in-frame clones only, not all of them. The sample contains roughly 150,000 clones, over 90% of which appear only once. Sample: peripheral blood, taken on day 0 of AZD1222 vaccination. The receptors here all came from an adult in good health.

The V call is TRBV6-1, the J call TRBJ1-4; a weak D match, TRBD1 (6 bases). The CDR3 sequence is 15 residues long. Trimming cost V 2 bases and J 7 bases, with 14 bases left between them. The germline CDR1 and CDR2 sequences are MNHNS and SASEGT. CDR3 amino acids: CASSEILQGGEKLFF. The CDR3 DNA sequence: TGTGCCAGCAGTGAAATTCTACAGGGTGGTGAAAAACTGTTTTTT.

This sequence joins TRBV4-2 and TRBJ1-4, with 7 bases fitting TRBD1. Germline CDR1 reads LGHNA; CDR2 reads YNFKEQ. With V trimmed by 0 bases and J by 0 bases, 13 bases remained unmatched. There are 20 residues in the CDR3. The CDR3, as DNA: TGTGCCAGCAGCCAAGAGTTCTCTAACAGGGGAGTTGCAACTAATGAAAAACTGTTTTTT. This sequence encodes CASSQEFSNRGVATNEKLFF.

In DNA, the CDR3 is TGTGCCTGGAGTCATGGGGTGTCGTCCGGGGAGCTGTTTTTT. Translation gives CAWSHGVSSGELFF. This chain connects TRBV30 to TRBJ2-2; unclear D gene. Trimming removed 2 bases at V and 6 bases at J, with 13 bases between. Germline V gene sequence: CDR1 GTSNPN, CDR2 SVGIG (reference sequence). The CDR3 totals 14 residues.

This clone was seen a single time. The rearrangement uses TRBV6-5 and TRBJ1-2; D unresolved. The CDR3 is 14 residues long. Trimming took off 6 bases at V and 1 base at J, with 12 bases between the two ends. CDR1 and CDR2 (germline): MNHEY, SVGAGI. The CDR3 loop reads CASSRRGGNYGYTF. The CDR3 DNA sequence: TGTGCCAGCAGCAGACGGGGTGGTAACTATGGCTACACCTTC.

The chain has TRBV7-9 and TRBJ1-6, with D possibly TRBD1 on 6 matching bases. The ends were cut back, 4 bases at V and 7 bases at J, with 11 bases in the middle. The CDR3 consists of 14 residues. From germline, CDR1 is SEHNR and CDR2 FQNEAQ (reference sequence). CDR3 bases: TGTGCCAGCAGCTCAGGGGTAACGAATTCACCCCTCCACTTT. Its translation is CASSSGVTNSPLHF.